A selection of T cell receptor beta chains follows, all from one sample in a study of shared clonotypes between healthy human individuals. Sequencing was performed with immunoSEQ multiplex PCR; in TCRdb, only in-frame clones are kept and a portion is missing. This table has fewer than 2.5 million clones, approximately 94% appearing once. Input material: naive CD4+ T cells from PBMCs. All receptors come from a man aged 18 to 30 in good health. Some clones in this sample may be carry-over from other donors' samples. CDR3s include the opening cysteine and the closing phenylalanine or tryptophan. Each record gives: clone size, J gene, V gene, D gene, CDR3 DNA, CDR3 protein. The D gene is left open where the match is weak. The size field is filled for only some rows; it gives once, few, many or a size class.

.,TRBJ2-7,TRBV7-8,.,TGTGCCAGCAGCTTAGCGAGCCGCGGTCAATACGAGCAGTACTTC,CASSLASRGQYEQYF
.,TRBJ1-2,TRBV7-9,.,TGTGCCAGCAGCCTCGACCCCCTGGGTTGCACCTTC,CASSLDPLGCTF
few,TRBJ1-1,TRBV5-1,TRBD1,TGCGCCAGCAGCGCTAGGACAGGAGGGAACACTGAAGCTTTCTTT,CASSARTGGNTEAFF
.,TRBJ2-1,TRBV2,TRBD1,TGTGCCAGCAGTGGGGACAGGGCAAAGAGCGGATTCTACAATGAGCAGTTCTTC,CASSGDRAKSGFYNEQFF
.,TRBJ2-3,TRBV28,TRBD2,TGTGCCAGCAGTTTTAGTCTAGCGGGAGAAGATACGCAGTATTTT,CASSFSLAGEDTQYF
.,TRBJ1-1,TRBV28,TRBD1,TGTGCCAGCACCCCTTCTTTTGAGACAGGGGGAGCTTTCTTT,CASTPSFETGGAFF
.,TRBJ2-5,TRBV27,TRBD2,TGTGCCAGCAGTTTATTGCCTAGCGGGAGGTGGGAGACCCAGTACTTC,CASSLLPSGRWETQYF
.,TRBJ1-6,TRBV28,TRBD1,TGTGCCAGCAGTCTCGTCAGGGACAGCTCCTATAATTCACCCCTCCACTTT,CASSLVRDSSYNSPLHF
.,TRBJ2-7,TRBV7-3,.,TGTGCCAGCAGCCCCTACGGCCAGACAGGAGTTGGCCAGTACTTC,CASSPYGQTGVGQYF
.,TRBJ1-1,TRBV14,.,TGTGCCAGCAGCCAAGATTATGGTAGGGTAACTGAAGCTTTCTTT,CASSQDYGRVTEAFF
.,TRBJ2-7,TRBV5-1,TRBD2,TGCGCCAGCAGCGGGGGGGACTCCTGGACCTTCGAGCAGTACTTC,CASSGGDSWTFEQYF
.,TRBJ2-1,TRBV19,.,TGTGCCAGTAGTATTGACAGACTACCCTACAATGAGCAGTTCTTC,CASSIDRLPYNEQFF
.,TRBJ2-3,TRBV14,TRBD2,TGTGCCAGCAGCCTGAAAGCGGGAGCTTTGGTAGATACGCAGTATTTT,CASSLKAGALVDTQYF
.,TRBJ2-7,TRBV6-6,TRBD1,TGTGCCAGCAGTAACCGGGACAGGGGCTACTACGAGCAGTACTTC,CASSNRDRGYYEQYF
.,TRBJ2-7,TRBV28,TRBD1,TGTGCCAGCAGCACCGCCGGGACAGGGGGTTCCCTATACGAGCAGTACTTC,CASSTAGTGGSLYEQYF
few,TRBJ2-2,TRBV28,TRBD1,TGTGCCAGCACGGGACAGGGGAACACCGGGGAGCTGTTTTTT,CASTGQGNTGELFF
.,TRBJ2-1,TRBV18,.,TGTGCCAGCTCACCGGGGAACCACAATGAGCAGTTCTTC,CASSPGNHNEQFF
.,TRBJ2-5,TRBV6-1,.,TGTGCCAGCAGTGAAGACTGGGGGCGCGGAGAGACCCAGTACTTC,CASSEDWGRGETQYF
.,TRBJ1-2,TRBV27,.,TGTGCCAGCAGTAACCGGGGGATCGGAGGCTACACCTTC,CASSNRGIGGYTF
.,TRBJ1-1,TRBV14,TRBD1,TGTGCCAGCAGCCAAATTCAGGGGGAGGGCACTGAAGCTTTCTTT,CASSQIQGEGTEAFF
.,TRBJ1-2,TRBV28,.,TGTGCCAGCAGTTTAGGGGGTCGGGCTGGCTATGGCTACACCTTC,CASSLGGRAGYGYTF
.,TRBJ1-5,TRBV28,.,TGTGCCAGCAGCTTCCCAGGGACGGACGGAGTGTGGCCCCAGCATTTT,CASSFPGTDGVWPQHF
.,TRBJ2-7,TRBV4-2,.,TGTGCCAGCAGCCAAGCTTTATCGCAGGTCGGGTACGAGCAGTACTTC,CASSQALSQVGYEQYF
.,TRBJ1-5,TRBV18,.,TGTGCCAGCTCAACAGGGTGGCGGGATCAGCCCCAGCATTTT,CASSTGWRDQPQHF
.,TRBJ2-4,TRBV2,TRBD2,TGTGCCAGCACCCCAGCGGGGACTAGCGTATTTATTCCCTTC,CASTPAGTSVFIPF
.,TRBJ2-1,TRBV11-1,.,TGTGCCAGCAGCTTAATAGGGGTCTACAATGAGCAGTTCTTC,CASSLIGVYNEQFF
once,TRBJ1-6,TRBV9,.,TGTGCCAGCAGCGTAGAAACAGGGTCTAGTTCACCCCTCCACTTT,CASSVETGSSSPLHF
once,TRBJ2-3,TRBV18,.,TGTGCCAGCTCACCAAAGGGGCGCACAGATACGCAGTATTTT,CASSPKGRTDTQYF
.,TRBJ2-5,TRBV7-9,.,TGTGCCAGCAGCCCCCCAAGGAGGGCGAGGGGAGAGACCCAGTACTTC,CASSPPRRARGETQYF
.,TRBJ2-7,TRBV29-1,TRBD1,TGCAGCGTTGTGAAGGGGACAGGGGGCATGTACGAGCAGTACTTC,CSVVKGTGGMYEQYF
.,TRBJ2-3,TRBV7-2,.,TGTGCCAGCAGGCCAACAGGGTCGGATACGCAGTATTTT,CASRPTGSDTQYF
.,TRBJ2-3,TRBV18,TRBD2,TGTGCCAGCTCCGCTAGCGGGGCCGACACAGATACGCAGTATTTT,CASSASGADTDTQYF
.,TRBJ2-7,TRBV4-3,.,TGCGCCAGCAGCCGCCGACAGGAGTCCTACGAGCAGTACTTC,CASSRRQESYEQYF
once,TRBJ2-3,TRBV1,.,TGCACCAGCAGCCAAGGGGCTGGCACAGATACGCAGTATTTT,CTSSQGAGTDTQYF
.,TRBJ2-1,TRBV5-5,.,TGTGCCAGCAGCTTGGCTAGCATGGATGAGCAGTTCTTC,CASSLASMDEQFF
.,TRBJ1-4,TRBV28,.,TGTGCCAGTCGCCGGGAAAAACTGTTTTTT,CASRREKLFF
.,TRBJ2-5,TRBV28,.,TGTGCCAGCAGTACTGGGACCAGCAGGGAGCAGTACTTC,CASSTGTSREQYF
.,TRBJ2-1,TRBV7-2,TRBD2,TGTGCCAGCGGGACTAGCGGATCCTACAATGAGCAGTTCTTC,CASGTSGSYNEQFF
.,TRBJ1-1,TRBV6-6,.,TGTGCCAGCAGCCCTGGGGTGAACACTGAAGCTTTCTTT,CASSPGVNTEAFF
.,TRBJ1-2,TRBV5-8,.,TGTGCCAGCACCTTGGGGCAGTTGGGCTACACCTTC,CASTLGQLGYTF
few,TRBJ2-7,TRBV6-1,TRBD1,TGTGCCAGCAGCTACACCAGGGACAGATCCTACGAGCAGTACTTC,CASSYTRDRSYEQYF
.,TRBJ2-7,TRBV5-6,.,TGTGCCAGCAGCTTGGTAGGCTACGAGCAGTACTTC,CASSLVGYEQYF
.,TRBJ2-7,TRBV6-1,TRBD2,TGTGCCAGCAGCCGCCGGGACTACTACGAGCAGTACTTC,CASSRRDYYEQYF
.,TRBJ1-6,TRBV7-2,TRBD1,TGTGCCAGAGCCCATTTGGGGACAGGGGTCCCGGTGGCCCTCCACTTT,CARAHLGTGVPVALHF
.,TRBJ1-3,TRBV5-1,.,TGCGCCAGCAGCCCGGACTCTGGAAACACCATATATTTT,CASSPDSGNTIYF
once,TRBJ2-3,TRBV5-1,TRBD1,TGCGCCAGCAGCCGGGACAGTCAGTCAGATACGCAGTATTTT,CASSRDSQSDTQYF
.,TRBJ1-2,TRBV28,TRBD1,TGTGCCAGCAGAGCGACAGGGTACTATGGCTACACCTTC,CASRATGYYGYTF
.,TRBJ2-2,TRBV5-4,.,TGTGCCAGCAGCTTGGAATCAGGGGCGAGGACCGGGGAGCTGTTTTTT,CASSLESGARTGELFF
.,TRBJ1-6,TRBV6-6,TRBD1,TGTGCCAGCAGTTACCGACAGGGCCAATCACCCCTCCACTTT,CASSYRQGQSPLHF
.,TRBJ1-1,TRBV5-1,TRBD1,TGCGCCAGCAGCTTGGGGACAGGGGGCTGGGCTTTCTTT,CASSLGTGGWAFF
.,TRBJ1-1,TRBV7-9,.,TGTGCCAGCAGCTTATTTGGGAACACTGAAGCTTTCTTT,CASSLFGNTEAFF
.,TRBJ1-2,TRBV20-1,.,TGCAGTCCGAGCCAGGATGCTGGCTACACCTTC,CSPSQDAGYTF
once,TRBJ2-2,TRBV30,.,TGTGCCTGGAGTGTTGGAACGGAGTACACCGGGGAGCTGTTTTTT,CAWSVGTEYTGELFF
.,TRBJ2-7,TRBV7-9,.,TGTGCCAGCAGCCTCAGACAGCCCTACGAGCAGTACTTC,CASSLRQPYEQYF
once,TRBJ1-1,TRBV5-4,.,TGTGCCAGCAGCCGTGGGAGGGGGAACACTGAAGCTTTCTTT,CASSRGRGNTEAFF
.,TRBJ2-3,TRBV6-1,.,TGTGCCAGCAGTGAACGGACCAAAGGGACAGATACGCAGTATTTT,CASSERTKGTDTQYF
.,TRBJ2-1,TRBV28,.,TGTGCCAGCAGCCTGGTCGATGAGCAGTTCTTC,CASSLVDEQFF
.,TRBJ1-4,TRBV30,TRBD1,TGTGCCTGGGGAGACAGGGGGGTACCAACAACTAATGAAAAACTGTTTTTT,CAWGDRGVPTTNEKLFF